Sequencing of this T cell receptor (beta chain) was carried out in a study of shared clonotypes between healthy human individuals. This clone was seen a single time. Trimming stripped 3 bases from V and 0 bases from J, with 12 bases between. The germline V gene encodes CDR1 LNHNV and CDR2 YYDKDF (reference sequence). The CDR3 has 16 residues. The method was immunoSEQ multiplex PCR; TCRdb's version includes in-frame clones alone and lacks a portion of them. The data hold around 2.5 million clones, with 80% to 95% observed a single time. Sequences were obtained from naive CD4+ T cells from PBMCs. The sample's subset: CD45RA+ positively selected. The sequence was collected from a young man in good health. Some clones in this sample may be carry-over from other donors' samples. The V and J genes are TRBV15 and TRBJ1-5; D gene unclear. The CDR3 DNA follows: TGTGCCACCAGCAGCGGACTGGTGGGTAGCAATCAGCCCCAGCATTTT. Its translation: CATSSGLVGSNQPQHF.